A single sample is the source of the 12 T cell receptor beta chains below, sequenced in a study of patients and donors after allogeneic stem cell transplantation. TCRdb re-analysed the RT-PCR reads in MiXCR, keeping a single row per CDR3 protein. The table lists roughly 200,000 distinct CDR3 sequences, around two fifths of them singletons. The sequenced sample consisted of blood, either unsorted or a sorted T cell fraction (not recorded which). The source is a human donor who was either an allogeneic HSCT recipient or a stem cell or donor lymphocyte infusion donor (not recorded which). It is not recorded whose cells these are; they may come from a transplant donor.

The chain carries TRBV9 and TRBJ1-1; D may be TRBD1 (5 bases). The CDR3 runs 13 residues. V was pared by 1 base and J by 6 bases, with 10 bases between. CDR1 is SGDLS and CDR2 is YYNGEE in the germline V gene. CDR3 bases: TGTGCCAGCAGCGTACGACCGGGGGCTGAAGCTTTCTTT. This gives the protein CASSVRPGAEAFF.

This clonotype was picked up a small number of times. The chain couples TRBV5-1 to TRBJ2-1; either TRBD1 or TRBD2 may supply D (5 bases each). This CDR3 spans 15 amino acids. Germline CDR1 SGHRS, CDR2 YFSETQ. V was pared by 1 base and J by 7 bases, with 15 bases between. CDR3 in DNA: TGCGCCAGCAGCTTGCCCTTGGGGGATTCGAATGAGCAGTTCTTC. This translates into CASSLPLGDSNEQFF.

The chain couples TRBV7-9 to TRBJ2-2; D is unresolved. With 0 bases removed from V and 4 bases from J, the gap between germline ends came to 6 bases. This CDR3 has 14 residues. From germline, CDR1 is SEHNR and CDR2 FQNEAQ (reference sequence). The CDR3 region has the DNA TGTGCCAGCAGCTTAGCGCACACCACCGGGGAGCTGTTTTTT. It specifies CASSLAHTTGELFF.

V gene TRBV29-1 combines with J gene TRBJ1-2, with D possibly TRBD1 on 6 matching bases. The germline gives CDR1 SQVTM, CDR2 ANQGSEA. This CDR3 has 14 amino acids. Trimming removed 4 bases from V and 6 bases from J, with 18 bases in between. The CDR3 DNA reads as TGCAGCGTTGCCTTCACCGGGACAAGCGATGGCTACACCTTC. Translating gives CSVAFTGTSDGYTF.

This clonotype was observed a single time. A junction boundary mismatches the germline segment, possibly from a read error. This chain uses TRBV9 with TRBJ1-3; D gene uncertain. Germline assignment: CDR1 SGDLS and CDR2 YYNGEE. The CDR3 sequence is 13 residues long. The CDR3 region has the DNA TGTGCCAGCAGCGTAGGCCCTGGAAACGCCATATATTTT. This encodes CASSVGPGNAIYF.

The chain links TRBV20-1 to TRBJ2-1, with a tentative D call TRBD1 (5 bases). This CDR3 has 13 residues. CDR1 is DFQATT and CDR2 is SNEGSKA in the germline V gene (reference sequence). With 3 bases removed from V and 5 bases from J, the gap between germline ends came to 11 bases. As DNA, the CDR3 is TGCAGTGCTAGCCCGGACACACACAATGAGCAGTTCTTC. Translation gives CSASPDTHNEQFF.

This chain links TRBV7-2 with TRBJ2-3; 8 nucleotides line up with TRBD2. The CDR3 has 18 residues. The junction had 10 bases not matched to a gene; V was cut back by 1 base and J by 1 base. Per germline, CDR1 SGHTA and CDR2 FQGNSA. The CDR3: CASSLEALAGPGTDTQYF. CDR3 DNA: TGTGCCAGCAGCTTAGAGGCGCTAGCGGGCCCGGGCACAGATACGCAGTATTTT. The entire variable domain, with the rest obtained from reference TRBV7-2 and TRBJ2-3, is as follows: GAGVSQSPSNKVTEKGKDVELRCDPISGHTALYWYRQSLGQGLEFLIYFQGNSAPDKSGLPSDRFSAERTGGSVSTLTIQRTQQEDSAVYLCASSLEALAGPGTDTQYFGPGTRLTVL.

CDR3 nucleotide sequence: TGCAGTGCTAGAGATTCAGGAAATATGAACACTGAAGCTTTCTTT. It translates to CSARDSGNMNTEAFF. The chain combines TRBV20-1 with TRBJ1-1; D uncertain. Per germline, CDR1 DFQATT and CDR2 SNEGSKA (reference sequence). This CDR3 has 15 amino acids. The germline V and J ends were trimmed by 0 bases and 0 bases, with 11 bases remaining between them.

This chain joins TRBV12-3 or TRBV12-4 and TRBJ1-1; D is unclear. The CDR3 has 14 residues. V gave up 3 bases and J gave up 2 bases, with 10 bases separating them. In DNA, the CDR3 is TGTGCCAGCAGTTTGAGGGTACTTAACACTGAAGCTTTCTTT. It is translated as CASSLRVLNTEAFF.

This clonotype came up a few times. This sequence joins TRBV12-3 or TRBV12-4 and TRBJ2-5; no definite D call. V lost 3 bases, J lost 0 bases, and 8 bases lay in between. This CDR3 region has 14 residues. CDR3 sequence reads: CASSFRPYQETQYF. The CDR3 bases are TGTGCCAGCAGTTTTCGCCCCTACCAAGAGACCCAGTACTTC.

The chain recombines TRBV28 with TRBJ2-3; tentatively, D is TRBD2 (5 bases). The CDR3 consists of 16 residues. The V end lost 2 bases, the J end lost 0 bases, and 12 bases lay between the germline ends. CDR1 is MDHEN and CDR2 is SYDVKM in the germline V gene. CDR3 protein: CASSLGGYSSTDTQYF. The CDR3 DNA is TGTGCCAGCAGTTTAGGCGGGTACTCGAGCACAGATACGCAGTATTTT.

This clonotype turned up a few times. The chain carries TRBV29-1 and TRBJ2-5, with D maybe TRBD1 (7 bases). V was clipped by 4 bases and J by 2 bases, with 11 bases between them. CDR1 and CDR2 (germline): SQVTM, ANQGSEA. The CDR3 spans 13 residues. The CDR3 sequence: CSVGQGGQETQYF. The DNA for the CDR3 is TGCAGCGTTGGACAGGGAGGACAAGAGACCCAGTACTTC.